This T cell receptor beta chain was identified during a study of post-analysis software for immune sequencing data. General study findings and limits: Those with multiple sclerosis, the patient group, showed significantly lower normalized Chao1 diversity than controls. Controls showed lower frequencies than patients for roughly five TRBV segments, and TRBV5-6, TRBV5-1 and TRBV20-1 were among these.

cDNA libraries for TCR beta contained unique molecular identifiers. TCRdb itself ran the PCR reads through MiXCR, one entry per CDR3 protein. Among around 700,000 distinct CDR3 sequences listed, 55% to 60% were seen once. The germline CDR1 and CDR2 sequences are MNHEY and SMNVEV (reference sequence). CDR3 length: 15 amino acids. With 2 bases removed from V and 9 bases from J, the gap between germline ends came to 14 bases. Regarding this clonotype: Its matching antigen is unknown.

The genes are TRBV27 and TRBJ1-6; perhaps TRBD1 as D (6 bases). This clonotype was obtained from a girl aged 2 to 9 with multiple sclerosis. Sequencing was done on a sample of blood. Here the CDR3 DNA reads TGTGCCAGCAGTTTAGGCAGGGGAAAGGGTTCACCCCTCCACTTT. It yields the protein CASSLGRGKGSPLHF.